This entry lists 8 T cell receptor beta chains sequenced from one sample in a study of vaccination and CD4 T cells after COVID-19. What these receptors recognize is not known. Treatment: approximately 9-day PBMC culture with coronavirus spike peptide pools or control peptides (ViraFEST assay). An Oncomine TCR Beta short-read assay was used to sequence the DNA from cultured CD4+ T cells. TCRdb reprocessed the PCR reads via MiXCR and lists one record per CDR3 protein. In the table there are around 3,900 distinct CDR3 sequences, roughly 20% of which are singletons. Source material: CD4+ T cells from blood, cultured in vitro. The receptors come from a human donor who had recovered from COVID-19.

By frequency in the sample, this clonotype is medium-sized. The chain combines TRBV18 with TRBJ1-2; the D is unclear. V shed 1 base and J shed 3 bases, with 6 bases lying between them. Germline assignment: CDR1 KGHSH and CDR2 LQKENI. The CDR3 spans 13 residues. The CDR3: CASSPQTDYGYTF. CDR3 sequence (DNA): TGTGCCAGCTCACCACAAACGGACTATGGCTACACCTTC.

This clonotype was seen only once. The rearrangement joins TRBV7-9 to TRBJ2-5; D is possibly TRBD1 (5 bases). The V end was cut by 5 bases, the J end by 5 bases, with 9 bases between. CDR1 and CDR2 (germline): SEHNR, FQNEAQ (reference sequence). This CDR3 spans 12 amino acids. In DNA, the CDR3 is TGTGCCAGCAGCGCCTACAGGGAGACCCAGTACTTC. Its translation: CASSAYRETQYF.

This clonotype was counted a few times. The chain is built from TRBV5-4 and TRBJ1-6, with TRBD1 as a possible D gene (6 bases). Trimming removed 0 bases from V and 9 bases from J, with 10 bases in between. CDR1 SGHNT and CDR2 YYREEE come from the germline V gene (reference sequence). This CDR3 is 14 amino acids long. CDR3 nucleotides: TGTGCCAGCAGCTTGGCAGGGGTTAGTTCACCCCTCCACTTT. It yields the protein CASSLAGVSSPLHF.

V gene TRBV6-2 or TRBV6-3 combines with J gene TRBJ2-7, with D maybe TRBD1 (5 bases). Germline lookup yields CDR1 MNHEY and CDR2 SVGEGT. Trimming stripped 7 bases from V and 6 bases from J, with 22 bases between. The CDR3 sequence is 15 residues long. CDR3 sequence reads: CASKMRTFFPVEQYF. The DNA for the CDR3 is TGTGCCAGCAAGATGAGGACATTTTTCCCGGTCGAGCAGTACTTC.

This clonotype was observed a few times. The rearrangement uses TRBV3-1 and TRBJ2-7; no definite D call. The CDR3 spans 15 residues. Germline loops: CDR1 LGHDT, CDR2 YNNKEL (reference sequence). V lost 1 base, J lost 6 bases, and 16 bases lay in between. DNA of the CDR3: TGTGCCAGCAGCCAAGGCTACTCATCGTCGGGCGAGCAGTACTTC. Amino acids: CASSQGYSSSGEQYF.

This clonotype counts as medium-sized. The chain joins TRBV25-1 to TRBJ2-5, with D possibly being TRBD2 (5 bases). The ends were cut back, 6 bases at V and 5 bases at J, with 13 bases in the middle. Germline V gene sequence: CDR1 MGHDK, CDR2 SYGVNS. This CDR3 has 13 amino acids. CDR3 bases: TGTGCCAGCAGCCGAAGGACTGGCGAGACCCAGTACTTC. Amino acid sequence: CASSRRTGETQYF.

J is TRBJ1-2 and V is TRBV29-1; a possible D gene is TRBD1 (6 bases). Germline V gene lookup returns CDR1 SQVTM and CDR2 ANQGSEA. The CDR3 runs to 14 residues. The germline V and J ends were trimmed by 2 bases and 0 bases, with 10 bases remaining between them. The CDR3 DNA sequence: TGCAGCGTTGAACCGGGACACCCTAACTATGGCTACACCTTC. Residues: CSVEPGHPNYGYTF.

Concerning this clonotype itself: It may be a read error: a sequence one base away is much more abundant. The CDR3 region is CASSSIAGNNYEQYF. CDR3 bases: TGTGCCAGTAGTTCCATTGCAGGGAACAACTACGAGCAGTACTTC. This chain links TRBV19 with TRBJ2-7, with a weak D call TRBD1 (5 bases). Trimming took off 5 bases at V and 3 bases at J, with 17 bases between the two ends. This CDR3 comprises 15 residues. Germline V gene data show CDR1 as LNHDA and CDR2 as SQIVND (reference sequence).